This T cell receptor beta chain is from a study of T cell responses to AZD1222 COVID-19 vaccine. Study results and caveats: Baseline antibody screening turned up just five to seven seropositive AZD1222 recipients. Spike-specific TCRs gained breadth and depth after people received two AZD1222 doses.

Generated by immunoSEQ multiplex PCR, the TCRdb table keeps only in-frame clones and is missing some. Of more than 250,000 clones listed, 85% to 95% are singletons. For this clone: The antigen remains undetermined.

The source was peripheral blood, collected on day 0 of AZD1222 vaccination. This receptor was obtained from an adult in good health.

Written as DNA, the CDR3 is TGTGCCAGCAGCCCCCGGTCCAGTATGACCTACAATGAGCAGTTCTTC. Its protein is CASSPRSSMTYNEQFF. This chain connects TRBV7-6 to TRBJ2-1, with no clear D. The CDR3 length is 16 residues. The V gene's germline CDR1 is SGHVS and CDR2 FNYEAQ. Deletions cut 5 bases from V and 2 bases from J, with 16 bases between. Looking up the rest from reference TRBV7-6 and TRBJ2-1 gives the full variable domain: GAGVSQSPRYKVTKRGQDVALRCDPISGHVSLYWYRQALGQGPEFLTYFNYEAQQDKSGLPNDRFSAERPEGSISTLTIQRTEQRDSAMYRCASSPRSSMTYNEQFFGPGTRLTVL.